This T cell receptor beta chain was obtained from a study of regulatory T cells in long-lasting Graves disease. Indicated time point: newly diagnosed GD, antithyroid drugs for less than 3 months. RNA extracted from PBMCs served as the sequencing template. As a group, patients came from one endocrinology department in Xi'an, China. To make TCR beta libraries, researchers used iRepertoire HTBI primers and Arm-PCR of CDR3 regions. TCRdb re-derived calls from the multiplex PCR reads in MiXCR, one entry per CDR3 protein. The top ten clones hold 10% of a sample with 540,000 or so distinct CDR3 sequences, about 14% of them seen once. The CDR3 extends over 16 amino acids. Between the trimmed V and J ends, which lost 2 bases and 0 bases, there was a span of 8 bases. The table lists this clonotype with many counts. The data were also submitted as part of a second study, on T cells in Graves' hyperthyroidism and ophthalmopathy. Per that study: HTBI primers were the set used in a first-round RT-PCR of the TCR CDR3.

The genes are TRBV12-3 or TRBV12-4 and TRBJ2-6; D is unclear. The sequence came from a young man with Graves disease. The sequences come from peripheral blood mononuclear cells (PBMCs), collected at new diagnosis, from a patient treated with antithyroid drugs. The DNA of the CDR3 is TGTGCCAGCAGTTTAAGGAGTGGCTCTGGGGCCAACGTCCTGACTTTC. This translates into CASSLRSGSGANVLTF.